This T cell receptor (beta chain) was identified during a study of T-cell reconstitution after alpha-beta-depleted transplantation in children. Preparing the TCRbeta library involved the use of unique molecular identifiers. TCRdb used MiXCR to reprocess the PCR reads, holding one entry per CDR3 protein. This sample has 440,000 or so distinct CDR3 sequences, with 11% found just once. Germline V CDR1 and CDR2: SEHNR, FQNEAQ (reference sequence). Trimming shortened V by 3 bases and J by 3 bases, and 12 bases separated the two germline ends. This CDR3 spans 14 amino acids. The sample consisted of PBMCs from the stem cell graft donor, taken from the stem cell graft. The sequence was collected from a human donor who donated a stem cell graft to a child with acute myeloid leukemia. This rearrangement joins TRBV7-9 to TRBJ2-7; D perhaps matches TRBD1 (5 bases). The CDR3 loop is CASSFPPDSYEQYF. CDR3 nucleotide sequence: TGTGCCAGCAGCTTCCCTCCCGACAGCTACGAGCAGTACTTC.